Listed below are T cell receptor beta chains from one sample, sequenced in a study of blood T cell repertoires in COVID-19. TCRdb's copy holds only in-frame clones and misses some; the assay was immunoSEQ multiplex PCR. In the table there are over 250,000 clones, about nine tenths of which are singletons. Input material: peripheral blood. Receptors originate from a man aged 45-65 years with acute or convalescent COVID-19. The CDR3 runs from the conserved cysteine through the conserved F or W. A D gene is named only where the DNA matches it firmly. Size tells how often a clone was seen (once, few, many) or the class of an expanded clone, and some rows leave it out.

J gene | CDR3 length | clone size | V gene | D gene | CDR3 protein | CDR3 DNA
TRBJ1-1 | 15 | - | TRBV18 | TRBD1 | CASSPEQGARTEAFF | TGTGCCAGCTCACCCGAACAGGGGGCGCGTACTGAAGCTTTCTTT
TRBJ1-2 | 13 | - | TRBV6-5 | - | CASSSNSNYGYTF | TGTGCCAGCAGTTCGAACAGCAACTATGGCTACACCTTC
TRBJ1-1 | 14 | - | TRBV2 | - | CASSDRQGSTEAFF | TGTGCCAGCAGTGATCGTCAGGGGTCGACTGAAGCTTTCTTT
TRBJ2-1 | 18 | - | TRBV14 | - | CASSRRSGTLSSYNEQFF | TGTGCCAGCAGCCGACGATCCGGGACTCTCAGCTCCTACAATGAGCAGTTCTTC
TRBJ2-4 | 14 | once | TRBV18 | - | CASSPTVAKNIQYF | TGTGCCAGCTCACCGACAGTAGCCAAAAACATTCAGTACTTC
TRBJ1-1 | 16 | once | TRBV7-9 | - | CASSSVPGHVETEAFF | TGTGCCAGCAGCTCCGTCCCGGGACATGTGGAAACTGAAGCTTTCTTT
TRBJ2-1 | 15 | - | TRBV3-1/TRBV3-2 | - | CASSQDPQGLNEQFF | TGTGCCAGCAGCCAAGATCCCCAGGGTTTGAATGAGCAGTTCTTC
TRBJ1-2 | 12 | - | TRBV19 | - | CASSMEANGYTF | TGTGCCAGTAGTATGGAGGCGAATGGCTACACCTTC
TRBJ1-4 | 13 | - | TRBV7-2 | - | CATRGSANEKLFF | TGTGCCACCCGGGGGTCGGCTAATGAAAAACTGTTTTTT
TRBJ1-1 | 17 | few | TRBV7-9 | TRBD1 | CASSSLWTGRRNTEAFF | TGTGCCAGCAGCTCGCTATGGACAGGGCGGAGGAACACTGAAGCTTTCTTT
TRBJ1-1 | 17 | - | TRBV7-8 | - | CASSSPPGGEMNTEAFF | TGTGCCAGCAGCTCCCCCCCGGGGGGAGAAATGAACACTGAAGCTTTCTTT
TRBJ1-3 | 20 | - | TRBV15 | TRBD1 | CATSKEPYRGKPRSGNTIYF | TGTGCCACCAGCAAGGAACCCTACAGGGGAAAACCGCGTTCTGGAAACACCATATATTTT
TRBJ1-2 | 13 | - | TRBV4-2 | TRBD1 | CASSHLGQDGYTF | TGTGCCAGCAGCCACCTTGGACAGGATGGCTACACCTTC
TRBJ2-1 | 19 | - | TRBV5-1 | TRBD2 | CASSQPLAGGLGSYNEQFF | TGCGCCAGCAGCCAACCTCTAGCGGGGGGGCTGGGCTCCTACAATGAGCAGTTCTTC
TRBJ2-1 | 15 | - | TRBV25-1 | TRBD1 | CARVRDRERGNEQFF | TGTGCCAGGGTAAGGGACAGGGAAAGGGGAAATGAGCAGTTCTTC
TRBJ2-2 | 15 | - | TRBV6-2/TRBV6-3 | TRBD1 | CASSYQGANTGELFF | TGTGCCAGCAGTTACCAGGGGGCGAACACCGGGGAGCTGTTTTTT
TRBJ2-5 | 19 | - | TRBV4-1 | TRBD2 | CASSQEPLRSGGGQETQYF | TGCGCCAGCAGCCAAGAACCTCTTCGGAGCGGGGGAGGTCAAGAGACCCAGTACTTC
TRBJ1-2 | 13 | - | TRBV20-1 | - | CSASNPKSSGYTF | TGCAGTGCTAGTAACCCCAAATCCAGTGGCTACACCTTC
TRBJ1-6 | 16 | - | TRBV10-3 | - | CAIGEGGRTYNSPLHF | TGTGCCATCGGAGAGGGGGGGAGGACCTATAATTCACCCCTCCACTTT
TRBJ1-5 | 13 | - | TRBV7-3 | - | CASSLDQVTPQHF | TGTGCCAGCAGCTTAGACCAGGTGACCCCCCAGCATTTT
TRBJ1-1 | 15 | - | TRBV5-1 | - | CASSSTPGGVTEAFF | TGCGCCAGCAGCTCGACTCCGGGAGGCGTCACTGAAGCTTTCTTT
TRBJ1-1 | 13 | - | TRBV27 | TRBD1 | CASKTQGGTEAFF | TGTGCCAGCAAAACACAGGGGGGCACTGAAGCTTTCTTT
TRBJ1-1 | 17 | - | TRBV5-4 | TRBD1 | CASSSRTGGAVTLEAFF | TGTGCCAGCAGCTCCCGGACAGGGGGCGCGGTGACCCTTGAAGCTTTCTTT
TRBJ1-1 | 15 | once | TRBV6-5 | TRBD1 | CASRPPGQPNTEAFF | TGTGCCAGCAGACCACCGGGACAGCCAAACACTGAAGCTTTCTTT
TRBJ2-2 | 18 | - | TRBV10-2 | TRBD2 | CASSDPGTSGVSTGELFF | TGCGCCAGCAGTGACCCCGGGACTAGCGGGGTTAGCACCGGGGAGCTGTTTTTT
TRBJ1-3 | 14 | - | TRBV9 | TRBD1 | CASSGTGSGNTIYF | TGTGCCAGCAGCGGGACAGGTTCTGGAAACACCATATATTTT
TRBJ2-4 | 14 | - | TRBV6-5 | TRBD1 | CASSYRDRKNIQYF | TGTGCCAGCAGTTACCGGGACAGGAAAAATATTCAGTACTTC
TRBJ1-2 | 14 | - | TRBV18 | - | CASSPAPSDYGYTF | TGTGCCAGCTCACCCGCCCCGAGCGACTATGGCTACACCTTC
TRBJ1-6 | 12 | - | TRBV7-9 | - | CASSPVHPPLHF | TGTGCCAGCAGCCCAGTCCATCCACCCCTCCACTTT
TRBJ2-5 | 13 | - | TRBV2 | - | CASSETRRETQYF | TGTGCCAGCAGTGAGACTCGTCGAGAGACCCAGTACTTC
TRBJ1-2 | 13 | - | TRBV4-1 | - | CASSPDRNYGYTF | TGCGCCAGCAGCCCCGACAGGAACTATGGCTACACCTTC
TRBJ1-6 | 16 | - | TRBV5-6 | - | CASSESGARYNSPLHF | TGTGCCAGCTCAGAATCAGGGGCTCGCTATAATTCACCCCTCCACTTT
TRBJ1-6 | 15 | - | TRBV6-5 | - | CASSYNWAADSPLHF | TGTGCCAGCAGTTACAATTGGGCAGCGGATTCACCCCTCCACTTT
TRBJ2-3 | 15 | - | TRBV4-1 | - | CASSQGPGRTDTQYF | TGCGCCAGCAGCCAGGGCCCAGGGAGGACAGATACGCAGTATTTT
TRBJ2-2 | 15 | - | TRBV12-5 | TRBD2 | CASGLPGGPTGELFF | TGTGCTAGTGGTCTGCCGGGGGGGCCTACCGGGGAGCTGTTTTTT
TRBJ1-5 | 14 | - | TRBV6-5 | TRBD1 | CASGDRYSNQPQHF | TGTGCCAGCGGGGACAGATATAGCAATCAGCCCCAGCATTTT
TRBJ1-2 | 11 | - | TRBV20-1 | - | CSYRDNYGYTF | TGCAGTTACAGGGACAACTATGGCTACACCTTC
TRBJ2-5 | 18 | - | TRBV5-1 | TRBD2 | CASSRGLAGGASGETQYF | TGCGCCAGCAGCCGGGGACTAGCGGGGGGCGCATCTGGGGAGACCCAGTACTTC
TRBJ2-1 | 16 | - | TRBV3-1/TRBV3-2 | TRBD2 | CASSPRSGGAGNEQFF | TGTGCCAGCAGCCCCCGCAGCGGGGGGGCCGGGAATGAGCAGTTCTTC
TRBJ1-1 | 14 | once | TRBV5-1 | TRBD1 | CASSLQGANTEAFF | TGCGCCAGCAGCTTGCAGGGGGCGAACACTGAAGCTTTCTTT
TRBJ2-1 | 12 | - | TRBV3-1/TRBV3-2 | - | CASNQGGTEQFF | TGTGCCAGCAACCAAGGGGGGACAGAGCAGTTCTTC
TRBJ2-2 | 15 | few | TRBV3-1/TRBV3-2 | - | CASSPRGRNTGELFF | TGTGCCAGCAGCCCCCGGGGTCGGAACACCGGGGAGCTGTTTTTT
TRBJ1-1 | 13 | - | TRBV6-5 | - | CASSDGLHTEAFF | TGTGCCAGCAGCGACGGACTCCACACTGAAGCTTTCTTT
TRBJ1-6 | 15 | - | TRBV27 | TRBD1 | CASTGGQGGNSPLHF | TGTGCCAGCACCGGGGGACAGGGGGGAAATTCACCCCTCCACTTT
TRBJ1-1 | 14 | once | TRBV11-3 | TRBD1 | CASSQGQGNTEAFF | TGTGCCAGCAGCCAAGGACAGGGGAACACTGAAGCTTTCTTT
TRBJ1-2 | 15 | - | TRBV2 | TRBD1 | CASSGTGSEGYGYTF | TGTGCCAGCAGTGGGACAGGGTCAGAGGGGTATGGCTACACCTTC
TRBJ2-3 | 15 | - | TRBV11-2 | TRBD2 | CASSLGLAGGDTQYF | TGTGCCAGCAGCTTAGGACTAGCGGGGGGAGATACGCAGTATTTT
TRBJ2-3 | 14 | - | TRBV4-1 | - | CASSPTGSTDTQYF | TGCGCCAGCAGCCCGACAGGTTCCACAGATACGCAGTATTTT
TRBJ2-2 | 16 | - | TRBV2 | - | CASSEALVRAYGELFF | TGTGCCAGCAGTGAAGCGCTTGTCAGGGCCTACGGGGAGCTGTTTTTT
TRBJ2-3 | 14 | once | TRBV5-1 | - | CASSFSGSTDTQYF | TGCGCCAGCAGCTTCAGCGGGAGCACAGATACGCAGTATTTT
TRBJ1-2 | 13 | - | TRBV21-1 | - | CASSKSLHYGYTF | TGTGCCAGCAGCAAGTCCCTACACTATGGCTACACCTTC
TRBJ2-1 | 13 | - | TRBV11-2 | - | CASSLQLAWGGFF | TGTGCCAGCAGCTTGCAACTAGCCTGGGGAGGGTTCTTC
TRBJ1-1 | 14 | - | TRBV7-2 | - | CASSWDKLGTEAFF | TGTGCCAGCAGCTGGGACAAGTTGGGCACTGAAGCTTTCTTT
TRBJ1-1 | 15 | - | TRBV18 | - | CASSPGAGWDTEAFF | TGTGCCAGCTCACCAGGGGCAGGATGGGACACTGAAGCTTTCTTT
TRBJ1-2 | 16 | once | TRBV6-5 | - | CASSYNSGVSVYGYTF | TGTGCCAGCAGTTACAATTCAGGGGTTTCCGTGTATGGCTACACCTTC
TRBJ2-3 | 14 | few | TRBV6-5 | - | CASSYVGQGDTQYF | TGTGCCAGCAGTTACGTGGGGCAGGGGGATACGCAGTATTTT
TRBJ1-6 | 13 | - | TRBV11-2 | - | CASSLEGHSPLHF | TGTGCCAGCAGCTTAGAGGGGCATTCACCCCTCCACTTT
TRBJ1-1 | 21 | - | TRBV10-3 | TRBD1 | CAISEQRQGAWGTLLLSEAFF | TGTGCCATCAGTGAGCAACGACAGGGGGCTTGGGGGACACTGCTATTGTCGGAAGCTTTCTTT
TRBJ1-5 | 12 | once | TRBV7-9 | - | CAAGGSNQPQHF | TGTGCGGCGGGGGGTTCCAATCAGCCCCAGCATTTT